This T cell receptor (beta chain) emerged from a study of cytomegalovirus exposure and HLA in healthy donors. Whole-study context: Earlier findings included some 120 million unique TCR beta sequences obtained from roughly 200 million T cells. Study results and limitations: The investigators catalogued 150 to 200 TCR beta chains as cytomegalovirus-associated. Reportedly, fewer N-insertions than the approximately 700-donor mean appeared in an Asian-associated ancestry cluster in a later analysis.

V lost 1 base, J lost 5 bases, and 12 bases lay in between. This CDR3 is built from 15 residues. Germline CDR1 and CDR2: SNHLY and FYNNEI. As to this clone: Its antigen is not identified.

PCR used 60 Vbeta primers and 13 Jbeta primers. Only in-frame clones appear in the TCRdb table, and some are missing; sequencing was by immunoSEQ multiplex PCR. The sample includes some 150,000 clones, around four fifths of them seen just once. The chain is built from TRBV2 and TRBJ1-5; perhaps TRBD1 as D (6 bases). This clonotype was obtained from a woman aged 40-49 years in good health and CMV-seronegative. The sequenced sample consisted of PBMCs. CDR3 residues: CASSEGPGEDQPQHF. The CDR3, as DNA: TGTGCCAGCAGTGAAGGCCCAGGGGAAGATCAGCCCCAGCATTTT.